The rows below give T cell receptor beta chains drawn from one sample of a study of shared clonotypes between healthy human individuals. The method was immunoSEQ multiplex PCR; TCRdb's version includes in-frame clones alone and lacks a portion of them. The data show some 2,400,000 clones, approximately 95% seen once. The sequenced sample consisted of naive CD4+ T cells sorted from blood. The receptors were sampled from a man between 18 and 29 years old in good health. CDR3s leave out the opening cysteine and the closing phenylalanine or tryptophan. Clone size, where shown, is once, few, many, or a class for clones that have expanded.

CDR3 protein: ASSYETESYGYT
clone size: once
V gene: TRBV4-1
J gene: TRBJ1-2

CDR3 protein: ASSLGGALGIQY
clone size: -
V gene: TRBV7-2
J gene: TRBJ2-4

CDR3 protein: ASSLMTDTQY
clone size: -
V gene: TRBV11-2
J gene: TRBJ2-3

CDR3 protein: ASSSPQGAVGTEQF
clone size: once
V gene: TRBV28
J gene: TRBJ2-1

CDR3 protein: ASSPGGQFLSTEAF
clone size: -
V gene: TRBV4-1
J gene: TRBJ1-1

CDR3 protein: AWSDPRLAGVGEQF
clone size: -
V gene: TRBV30
J gene: TRBJ2-1

CDR3 protein: ASSLGSDRSYNEQF
clone size: -
V gene: TRBV5-1
J gene: TRBJ2-1

CDR3 protein: ASSPRTGTYEQY
clone size: -
V gene: TRBV5-1
J gene: TRBJ2-7

CDR3 protein: ASSVREGTYNEQF
clone size: -
V gene: TRBV9
J gene: TRBJ2-1

CDR3 protein: ASSVERRAGSSYNEQF
clone size: -
V gene: TRBV9
J gene: TRBJ2-1

CDR3 protein: ASSFGGSPTDTQY
clone size: -
V gene: TRBV5-1
J gene: TRBJ2-3

CDR3 protein: ASSPRGQGTYGYT
clone size: once
V gene: TRBV5-4
J gene: TRBJ1-2

CDR3 protein: ASSGGQGNFGNQPQH
clone size: -
V gene: TRBV6-1
J gene: TRBJ1-5

CDR3 protein: ASMGNHGSGNTIY
clone size: -
V gene: TRBV19
J gene: TRBJ1-3

CDR3 protein: ASSLEYYTEAF
clone size: -
V gene: TRBV7-8
J gene: TRBJ1-1

CDR3 protein: ASSHETSGGSTDTQY
clone size: -
V gene: TRBV4-1
J gene: TRBJ2-3

CDR3 protein: ASSLGSGSAGGRSQY
clone size: -
V gene: TRBV7-9
J gene: TRBJ2-5

CDR3 protein: ASSKPAYEQY
clone size: -
V gene: TRBV21-1
J gene: TRBJ2-7

CDR3 protein: ASSYISEETQY
clone size: once
V gene: TRBV6-6
J gene: TRBJ2-5

CDR3 protein: ASSSAGAISDTQY
clone size: -
V gene: TRBV5-4
J gene: TRBJ2-3

CDR3 protein: ASTSEGGGYT
clone size: few
V gene: TRBV28
J gene: TRBJ1-2

CDR3 protein: ASSPAPNYEQY
clone size: -
V gene: TRBV18
J gene: TRBJ2-7

CDR3 protein: ASSEDSPYGYT
clone size: -
V gene: TRBV6-1
J gene: TRBJ1-2

CDR3 protein: ATEELRGQPQH
clone size: -
V gene: TRBV6-1
J gene: TRBJ1-5

CDR3 protein: ASTVSQGSQPQH
clone size: once
V gene: TRBV6-5
J gene: TRBJ1-5

CDR3 protein: ASSGLAAGEQF
clone size: -
V gene: TRBV2
J gene: TRBJ2-1

CDR3 protein: ASSLVSGSHNEQF
clone size: -
V gene: TRBV5-1
J gene: TRBJ2-1

CDR3 protein: ASSRGDRGNQPQH
clone size: -
V gene: TRBV6-5
J gene: TRBJ1-5

CDR3 protein: AISVDSTSYEQY
clone size: -
V gene: TRBV10-3
J gene: TRBJ2-7

CDR3 protein: ASSPGPDQPQH
clone size: -
V gene: TRBV5-1
J gene: TRBJ1-5

CDR3 protein: ASSPGQGRGEKLF
clone size: -
V gene: TRBV14
J gene: TRBJ1-4

CDR3 protein: ASSDGYTFEQY
clone size: -
V gene: TRBV6-4
J gene: TRBJ2-7